The 4 T cell receptor beta chains in this list originate from one sample, sequenced in a study of cytomegalovirus exposure and HLA in healthy donors. Primers: 60 Vbeta forward and 13 Jbeta reverse. The method was immunoSEQ multiplex PCR; TCRdb's version includes in-frame clones alone and lacks a portion of them. This table holds roughly 140,000 clones. Sequenced sample: PBMCs. These receptors were collected from a man aged 40-55 years in good health and CMV-seronegative.

Notes on this clone: The sample contains more than one DNA sequence encoding this CDR3. The chain couples TRBV5-1 to TRBJ2-1; D gene unclear. The CDR3 loop spans 13 amino acids. Trimming took off 0 bases at V and 5 bases at J, with 6 bases between the two ends. The germline gives CDR1 SGHRS, CDR2 YFSETQ. The CDR3 here is CASSLVPDNEQFF. The CDR3, as DNA: TGCGCCAGCAGCTTGGTTCCTGACAATGAGCAGTTCTTC.

This chain joins TRBV10-3 and TRBJ2-2, with D tentatively TRBD2 (6 bases). The CDR3 runs 12 residues. Germline V gene sequence: CDR1 ENHRY, CDR2 SYGVKD. Trimming left V 3 bases short and J 12 bases short, with 11 bases between. The CDR3 nucleotides read TGTGCCATCAGTGAAAAGACTAGTAAGCTGTTTTTT. The encoded protein is CAISEKTSKLFF.

The chain carries TRBV11-2 and TRBJ1-2, with TRBD1 as a possible D gene (5 bases). The CDR3 sequence is 14 residues long. Trimming stripped 3 bases from V and 3 bases from J, with 11 bases between. The germline V gene has CDR1 SGHAT and CDR2 FQNNGV. Here the CDR3 DNA reads TGTGCCAGCAGCTTGGACACTTTACACTATGGCTACACCTTC. Its translation is CASSLDTLHYGYTF.

This chain uses TRBV4-2 with TRBJ2-3; TRBD2 is a possible D gene (5 bases). Trimming took off 6 bases at V and 0 bases at J, with 13 bases between the two ends. The CDR3 loop spans 15 amino acids. CDR1 and CDR2 from the germline V gene are LGHNA and YNFKEQ. Here the CDR3 DNA reads TGTGCCAGCAGACTCGGGGAAGCTAGCACAGATACGCAGTATTTT. Protein product: CASRLGEASTDTQYF.